A single sample gave rise to the 10 T cell receptor beta chains below, sequenced in a study of blood T cell repertoires in COVID-19. Method: immunoSEQ multiplex PCR; TCRdb's copy keeps in-frame clones and lacks some. The sample yields 150,000 or so clones, approximately 84% seen once. The sequenced material came from PBMCs or T cells enriched from blood (not recorded which). All receptors derive from a human donor with acute COVID-19. The donor label of this sample is uncertain.

CDR3 region: CASSRDSDSYEQYF. As DNA, the CDR3 is TGTGCCAGCAGCCGGGACAGTGATTCCTACGAGCAGTACTTC. This chain uses TRBV6-5 with TRBJ2-7; 7 bases are a match to TRBD1. Germline CDR1 MNHEY, CDR2 SVGAGI. The CDR3 contains 14 residues. The V and J ends lost 6 bases and 1 base, in that order; junction bases with no gene match: 6.

The count of this clone is one. The rearrangement links TRBV4-1 to TRBJ2-5; the match to TRBD2 covers 8 bases. This CDR3 is 16 amino acids long. Trimming took 1 base from V and 1 from J; bases not matched to a gene: 5. The V gene's germline CDR1 is MGHRA and CDR2 YSYEKL. CDR3 DNA sequence: TGCGCCAGCAGCCAAGGTCGTGCGGGGGGCCAAGAGACCCAGTACTTC. As protein: CASSQGRAGGQETQYF.

The chain uses TRBV7-6 and TRBJ2-7, with TRBD1 as a possible D gene (6 bases). Germline V gives CDR1 SGHVS, CDR2 FNYEAQ. Trimming removed 4 bases at V and 0 bases at J, with 7 bases between. The CDR3 extends over 13 amino acids. The CDR3 nucleotides read TGTGCCAGCAGCTGGGACACCTCCTACGAGCAGTACTTC. It specifies CASSWDTSYEQYF.

The count of this clone is one. This chain connects TRBV30 to TRBJ1-2; D unclear. V was clipped by 2 bases and J by 7 bases, with 5 bases between them. This CDR3 comprises 10 residues. Per germline, CDR1 GTSNPN and CDR2 SVGIG (reference sequence). The CDR3 DNA is TGTGCCTGGAGTTCAGGTGGCTACACCTTC. Its translation is CAWSSGGYTF.

The CDR3 sequence is CASSLGHLGTDTQYF. The CDR3 DNA is TGTGCCAGCAGCTTAGGCCACCTAGGCACAGATACGCAGTATTTT. The chain employs TRBV11-2 and TRBJ2-3; no definite D call. Trimming removed 1 base from V and 1 base from J, with 9 bases in between. Germline loops: CDR1 SGHAT, CDR2 FQNNGV. This CDR3 is 15 amino acids long.

The chain combines TRBV5-1 with TRBJ2-7; the match to TRBD1 covers 11 bases. This CDR3 is 15 amino acids long. Germline V gene data show CDR1 as SGHRS and CDR2 as YFSETQ. The V and J ends lost 0 bases and 3 bases, in that order; junction bases with no gene match: 2. CDR3 bases: TGCGCCAGCAGCTTGGCCGGGACAGGGGGCTACGAGCAGTACTTC. Its translation: CASSLAGTGGYEQYF.

The genes are TRBV11-2 and TRBJ2-7, with D possibly matching TRBD2 (6 bases). Trimming left V 5 bases short and J 1 base short, with 12 bases between. The CDR3 length is 14 residues. The germline V gene has CDR1 SGHAT and CDR2 FQNNGV. CDR3: CASSPRGSSYEQYF. The CDR3 DNA is TGTGCCAGCAGCCCCCGGGGGTCGTCCTACGAGCAGTACTTC.

This clone was seen a few times. The genes are TRBV19 and TRBJ2-7; D gene unclear. The CDR3 length is 11 residues. The germline CDR1 and CDR2 sequences are LNHDA and SQIVND (reference sequence). The V and J ends lost 3 bases and 5 bases respectively, with 5 bases between them. The CDR3: CASSIANEQYF. Here the CDR3 DNA reads TGTGCCAGTAGTATCGCGAACGAGCAGTACTTC. Looking up the rest from reference TRBV19 and TRBJ2-7 gives the full variable domain: DGGITQSPKYLFRKEGQNVTLSCEQNLNHDAMYWYRQDPGQGLRLIYYSQIVNDFQKGDIAEGYSVSREKKESFPLTVTSAQKNPTAFYLCASSIANEQYFGPGTRLTVT.

The V and J genes are TRBV6-5 and TRBJ2-7; 10 nucleotides align to TRBD1. CDR1 and CDR2 from the germline V gene are MNHEY and SVGAGI. This CDR3 is built from 14 residues. J lost 3 bases, V lost 6 bases, and 5 bases had no gene match. The CDR3 sequence: CASREGQGIYEQYF. The CDR3 DNA sequence: TGTGCCAGCAGAGAGGGACAGGGGATCTACGAGCAGTACTTC.

The chain is built from TRBV11-2 and TRBJ2-7, with TRBD1 as a possible D gene (9 bases). The germline V and J ends were trimmed by 5 bases and 6 bases, with 20 bases remaining between them. The CDR3 loop spans 15 amino acids. Germline V gene data show CDR1 as SGHAT and CDR2 as FQNNGV. This CDR3 is CASSRRGDRVGEQYF. CDR3 nucleotide sequence: TGTGCCAGCAGCCGGCGGGGGGACAGGGTCGGCGAGCAGTACTTC. Full variable domain (outside the CDR3, taken from reference TRBV11-2 and TRBJ2-7): EAGVAQSPRYKIIEKRQSVAFWCNPISGHATLYWYQQILGQGPKLLIQFQNNGVVDDSQLPKDRFSAERLKGVDSTLKIQPAKLEDSAVYLCASSRRGDRVGEQYFGPGTRLTVT.